Sequencing of this TCR beta chain was carried out in a study of response to subunit inactivated influenza vaccine. General observations from the study: After each seasonal influenza vaccination, few new T cells are recruited, the authors suggested.

The table lists this clonotype with a few counts. Its antigen is currently unknown. TCRdb reprocessed the RT-PCR reads via MiXCR and lists one record per CDR3 protein. The repertoire holds 700,000 to 800,000 distinct CDR3 sequences, with about a fifth as singletons. The V segment lost 5 bases and the J segment 1 base; nucleotides outside the gene matches: 6. Germline lookup yields CDR1 SGHAT and CDR2 FQNNGV. This CDR3 is built from 15 residues. The sequencing here drew on PBMCs from blood, taken roughly 5 days after vaccination. The J gene is TRBJ1-1, the V gene TRBV11-2; 8 bases agree with TRBD1. The source of this sequence is a man in his fifties who received an inactivated influenza vaccine. The CDR3 DNA reads TGTGCCAGCAGCGAAAGGACAGGGTGGAACACTGAAGCTTTCTTT. It yields the protein CASSERTGWNTEAFF.